The 26 T cell receptor beta chains below all came from one sample that was sequenced in a study of blood T cell repertoires in COVID-19. The data were produced by immunoSEQ multiplex PCR, yet TCRdb's version contains in-frame clones alone and is incomplete. The sample lists about 24,000 clones, about 91% seen once, with roughly 32% in the top ten. Sequences were obtained from peripheral blood. Receptors originate from a man in his sixties or seventies with active COVID-19.

The chain couples TRBV19 to TRBJ1-5, with 9 positions matching TRBD1. This CDR3 region has 15 residues. J was trimmed by 4 bases and V by 7 bases; bases with no gene match: 8. The germline V gene encodes CDR1 LNHDA and CDR2 SQIVND (reference sequence). The CDR3: CASKAPGTGNQPQHF. The CDR3 DNA reads TGTGCCAGTAAGGCACCCGGGACAGGGAATCAGCCCCAGCATTTT. The variable domain in full, completed from reference TRBV19 and TRBJ1-5, reads DGGITQSPKYLFRKEGQNVTLSCEQNLNHDAMYWYRQDPGQGLRLIYYSQIVNDFQKGDIAEGYSVSREKKESFPLTVTSAQKNPTAFYLCASKAPGTGNQPQHFGDGTRLSIL.

Within the sample, this clone is medium-sized. V and J are TRBV7-8 and TRBJ2-7, with D possibly TRBD1 on 6 matching bases. CDR3 length: 14 residues. Germline CDR1 reads SGHVS; CDR2 reads FQNEAQ. Trimming stripped 2 bases from V and 5 bases from J, with 13 bases between. The chain's CDR3 is CASSLKQGYHEQYF. As DNA, the CDR3 is TGTGCCAGCAGCTTAAAGCAGGGGTACCACGAGCAGTACTTC.

This chain joins TRBV7-8 and TRBJ1-1, with 10 bases lining up with TRBD1. CDR3 length equals 15 residues. Germline CDR1 reads SGHVS; CDR2 reads FQNEAQ. V lost 5 bases to trimming and J lost 8 bases; unmatched junction nucleotides: 11. The CDR3 sequence is CASSPRGTGDSEAFF. The CDR3 DNA follows: TGTGCCAGCAGCCCCAGGGGGACAGGGGATAGCGAAGCTTTCTTT.

The chain joins TRBV5-1 to TRBJ2-5; D is perhaps TRBD2 (5 bases). This CDR3 contains 16 residues. V was shortened by 7 bases and J by 4 bases, with 23 bases between the two germline ends. Germline CDR1 is SGHRS and CDR2 is YFSETQ. The CDR3 loop reads CASGYSGLLVGETQYF. The CDR3 DNA reads as TGCGCCAGCGGTTACTCCGGACTCCTCGTAGGAGAGACCCAGTACTTC.

The rearrangement uses TRBV29-1 and TRBJ1-2; 8 bases map to TRBD1. The CDR3 is 13 amino acids. V lost 5 bases to trimming and J lost 8 bases; unmatched junction nucleotides: 10. Looked up from germline, CDR1 is SQVTM and CDR2 is ANQGSEA. The DNA for the CDR3 is TGCAGCGTTACCCAGGGGGCCGCTCGAGGCTACACCTTC. Translating it yields CSVTQGAARGYTF.

This chain connects TRBV19 to TRBJ2-7, with TRBD1 identical over 10 bases. The CDR3 runs to 15 residues. V lost 5 bases, J lost 5 bases, and 9 bases stayed unmatched. CDR1 is LNHDA and CDR2 is SQIVND in the germline V gene (reference sequence). The CDR3 nucleotides read TGTGCCAGTAGTCCGCGACAGGGGGCGAGACACGAGCAGTACTTC. It translates to CASSPRQGARHEQYF.

V usage is TRBV28 and J usage is TRBJ2-5; 9 nucleotides agree with TRBD2. CDR3 length: 16 amino acids. Germline CDR1 reads MDHEN; CDR2 reads SYDVKM. With 2 bases clipped from V and 3 bases from J, the junction kept 7 bases outside the gene matches. CDR3: CASSLRGGARKETQYF. As DNA, the CDR3 is TGTGCCAGCAGTTTACGCGGGGGGGCGAGGAAAGAGACCCAGTACTTC.

J is TRBJ1-5 and V is TRBV4-1; D is uncertain. This CDR3 has 15 amino acids. The V gene's germline CDR1 is MGHRA and CDR2 YSYEKL. Trimming took off 0 bases at V and 4 bases at J, with 10 bases between the two ends. CDR3: CASSQEGGLNQPQHF. The CDR3 DNA reads as TGCGCCAGCAGCCAAGAAGGAGGCTTAAATCAGCCCCAGCATTTT.

As to this clone: The same CDR3 can be traced to other DNA sequences in this sample. This chain connects TRBV15 to TRBJ2-4; D remains unclear. Looked up from germline, CDR1 is LNHNV and CDR2 is YYDKDF (reference sequence). V gave up 0 bases and J gave up 0 bases, with 6 bases separating them. This CDR3 has 15 residues. CDR3 nucleotide sequence: TGTGCCACCAGCAGAGATCCAGTAGCCAAAAACATTCAGTACTTC. Translation gives CATSRDPVAKNIQYF.

For this clone: Other DNA sequences from this sample encode an identical CDR3 as well. This chain links TRBV18 with TRBJ2-6, with 9 bases aligning to TRBD1. CDR3 length: 18 amino acids. Germline loops: CDR1 KGHSH, CDR2 LQKENI. J gave up 1 base and V 0 bases, and 4 bases lay outside the gene matches. The CDR3 sequence: CASSPPGQGLSGANVLTF. DNA for the CDR3: TGTGCCAGCTCACCACCGGGACAGGGTTTATCTGGGGCCAACGTCCTGACTTTC.

J is TRBJ2-7 and V is TRBV29-1; D may be TRBD1 (6 bases). Germline loops: CDR1 SQVTM, CDR2 ANQGSEA. The CDR3 consists of 11 residues. Trimming shortened V by 5 bases and J by 4 bases, and 9 bases separated the two germline ends. CDR3 sequence (DNA): TGCAGCGTTACTACAGGGTACGAGCAGTACTTC. This sequence encodes CSVTTGYEQYF.

This chain connects TRBV2 to TRBJ2-3; TRBD1 might be the D (5 bases). Per germline, CDR1 SNHLY and CDR2 FYNNEI. Trimming removed 4 bases at V and 2 bases at J, with 10 bases between. The CDR3 loop spans 14 amino acids. The CDR3, as DNA: TGTGCCAGCAGTGGACAGTTCTTCACAGATACGCAGTATTTT. Translating gives CASSGQFFTDTQYF.

The chain combines TRBV5-6 with TRBJ2-7; 7 positions agree with TRBD1. Germline CDR1 and CDR2: SGHDT and YYEEEE. This CDR3 has 12 residues. Trimming at V came to 5 bases and at J to 6 bases, leaving 5 bases not matched to a gene. CDR3 nucleotides: TGTGCCAGCAGTTACACAGGGGCCGAGCAGTACTTC. It specifies CASSYTGAEQYF. Variable domain in full (rest from reference TRBV5-6 and TRBJ2-7): DAGVTQSPTHLIKTRGQQVTLRCSPKSGHDTVSWYQQALGQGPQFIFQYYEEEERQRGNFPDRFSGHQFPNYSSELNVNALLLGDSALYLCASSYTGAEQYFGPGTRLTVT.

V and J are TRBV6-6 and TRBJ1-6; 10 bases fit TRBD1. V lost 5 bases, J lost 1 base, and 8 bases stayed unmatched. CDR3 size: 18 residues. Germline V CDR1 and CDR2: MNHNY, SVGAGI (reference sequence). The CDR3 DNA reads TGTGCCAGCAGTCTCCGACAGGGGGCTGGGTCCTATAATTCACCCCTCCACTTT. Its protein product is CASSLRQGAGSYNSPLHF.

The chain joins TRBV5-6 to TRBJ2-7, with TRBD2 matching 8 bases. Germline V CDR1 and CDR2: SGHDT, YYEEEE. V shed 4 bases and J 2 bases; nucleotides not matched to a gene: 5. This CDR3 region has 14 residues. CDR3 residues: CASSPGTSTYEQYF. The DNA for the CDR3 is TGTGCCAGCAGCCCCGGGACTAGTACCTACGAGCAGTACTTC. The variable domain in full, completed from reference TRBV5-6 and TRBJ2-7, reads DAGVTQSPTHLIKTRGQQVTLRCSPKSGHDTVSWYQQALGQGPQFIFQYYEEEERQRGNFPDRFSGHQFPNYSSELNVNALLLGDSALYLCASSPGTSTYEQYFGPGTRLTVT.

The chain is built from TRBV4-3 and TRBJ2-1, with D possibly matching TRBD2 (5 bases). The CDR3 length is 15 residues. Deletions cut 0 bases from V and 7 bases from J, with 13 bases between. CDR1 is LGHNA, CDR2 YSLEER, per germline. CDR3 DNA: TGCGCCAGCAGCCAAGAGGAGGATTTGAGTAATGAGCAGTTCTTC. Protein product: CASSQEEDLSNEQFF.

The rearrangement joins TRBV19 to TRBJ2-7; TRBD2 agrees at 9 bases. Germline V gene data show CDR1 as LNHDA and CDR2 as SQIVND (reference sequence). This CDR3 contains 17 residues. V lost 5 bases to trimming and J lost 2 bases; unmatched junction nucleotides: 13. Written as DNA, the CDR3 is TGTGCCAGTAGTCAACCCTGGGGAGCTAGCGGGACCTACGAGCAGTACTTC. It yields the protein CASSQPWGASGTYEQYF.

The rearrangement links TRBV29-1 to TRBJ1-1; possible D gene TRBD1, 5 bases. Germline V gene sequence: CDR1 SQVTM, CDR2 ANQGSEA. V lost 6 bases to trimming and J lost 6 bases, with 20 bases between them. There are 14 residues in the CDR3. CDR3 sequence reads: CSVSRSGHSSEAFF. In nucleotides, the CDR3 is TGCAGCGTATCGAGATCAGGGCACTCCTCTGAAGCTTTCTTT.

This chain links TRBV20-1 with TRBJ2-7, with D hard to call. Germline assignment: CDR1 DFQATT and CDR2 SNEGSKA (reference sequence). With 3 bases removed from V and 6 bases from J, the gap between germline ends came to 15 bases. This CDR3 has 13 residues. CDR3 bases: TGCAGTGCTAGTTCTTCGACTGTAACCGAGCAGTACTTC. This encodes CSASSSTVTEQYF.

This clone was detected once. J is TRBJ1-1 and V is TRBV7-2; 7 bases map to TRBD1. The CDR3 is 15 amino acids. Germline values: CDR1 SGHTA, CDR2 FQGNSA. J gave up 0 bases and V 1 base, and 2 bases lay outside the gene matches. CDR3 in DNA: TGTGCCAGCAGCTTAGGGGGACAGATGAACACTGAAGCTTTCTTT. It yields the protein CASSLGGQMNTEAFF.

V usage is TRBV9 and J usage is TRBJ2-3; D gene unclear. The germline CDR1 and CDR2 sequences are SGDLS and YYNGEE. V lost 0 bases, J lost 0 bases, and 5 bases lay in between. The CDR3 length is 14 residues. Here the CDR3 DNA reads TGTGCCAGCAGCGTAGTAGCCAGCACAGATACGCAGTATTTT. Its translation: CASSVVASTDTQYF.

The chain joins TRBV29-1 to TRBJ2-3; 8 bases are a match to TRBD2. Looked up from germline, CDR1 is SQVTM and CDR2 is ANQGSEA. The trim removed 4 bases at V and 8 bases at J, leaving 8 bases unmatched. This CDR3 spans 13 amino acids. In DNA, the CDR3 is TGCAGCGTTGGAATAGCGGGGACTTCTACGCAGTATTTT. This gives the protein CSVGIAGTSTQYF.

The V call is TRBV28, the J call TRBJ2-3; D gene ambiguous. The germline V and J ends were trimmed by 6 bases and 0 bases, with 10 bases remaining between them. The CDR3 runs to 14 residues. Germline V gene data show CDR1 as MDHEN and CDR2 as SYDVKM. The CDR3 is CASRPGYSTDTQYF. The CDR3 DNA follows: TGTGCCAGCAGGCCCGGGTATAGCACAGATACGCAGTATTTT.

This clone was seen a few times. The chain links TRBV19 to TRBJ1-3; D not resolved. Trimming cost V 8 bases and J 0 bases, with 14 bases left between them. CDR3 length: 15 amino acids. Germline V gene lookup returns CDR1 LNHDA and CDR2 SQIVND (reference sequence). The CDR3 DNA is TGTGCCAGTGGCACCTCTTCCTTCTCTGGAAACACCATATATTTT. Amino acids: CASGTSSFSGNTIYF.

The CDR3 is CASSPLAGEGGYTF. CDR3 sequence (DNA): TGTGCCAGCTCACCACTTGCAGGGGAAGGCGGCTACACCTTC. The chain couples TRBV18 to TRBJ1-2; tentative D call: TRBD1 (6 bases). Germline lookup yields CDR1 KGHSH and CDR2 LQKENI. Trimming took 1 base from V and 8 from J, leaving 14 bases between them. This CDR3 spans 14 amino acids.

The V and J genes are TRBV5-1 and TRBJ2-1; unclear D gene. V was cut by 0 bases and J by 0 bases, with 4 bases left in between. The CDR3 has 14 amino acids. Germline CDR1 and CDR2: SGHRS and YFSETQ. The CDR3 region is CASSLGSSYNEQFF. In DNA form, the CDR3 reads TGCGCCAGCAGCTTGGGCAGCTCCTACAATGAGCAGTTCTTC.